The clone carrying this TCR beta chain was detected a few times. In the authors' methods: Quantification of nucleated cells was approximated via reference gene primer amplification. Clones were read by immunoSEQ multiplex PCR, and TCRdb kept only the in-frame ones, dropping some. V and J calls and clone size are given by that table; D and trimming were obtained from the DNA. The sample lists 120,000 to 150,000 clones; under 85% were seen once. Germline-derived CDR1 and CDR2 are MDHEN and SYDVKM. V shed 3 bases and J shed 6 bases, with 3 bases lying between them. CDR3 length equals 11 residues. The sample comes from a study of blood T cell repertoires in COVID-19. Overall study context: Nucleic acid was either cDNA or gDNA, and it came from T cells, B-cell-depleted T cells, or PBMCs.

The V call is TRBV28, the J call TRBJ1-5; D gene ambiguous. Material for sequencing was peripheral blood. This receptor was taken from a man in his fifties or sixties with active or convalescent COVID-19. For the CDR3, the DNA is TGTGCCAGCAGTTTGAGTCAGCCCCAGCATTTT. Translating it yields CASSLSQPQHF.